This T cell receptor beta chain was profiled in a study of regulatory T cells in long-lasting Graves disease. Trimming cost V 10 bases and J 0 bases, with 16 bases left between them. The CDR3 covers 14 residues. Germline CDR1 reads SGHRS; CDR2 reads YFSETQ. This clonotype occurred many times. Researchers made TCR beta libraries by using iRepertoire HTBI primers and running Arm-PCR on CDR3 regions. TCRdb reprocessed the multiplex PCR reads via MiXCR and lists one record per CDR3 protein. The sample has a few hundred thousand distinct CDR3 sequences; around 18% are singletons. Time point noted: newly diagnosed GD, antithyroid drugs for less than 3 months. TCR sequences were obtained from RNA taken from PBMCs. Patients were from an endocrinology department in Xi'an, China.

The chain links TRBV5-1 to TRBJ1-1; the D gene is possibly TRBD1 (6 bases). The input for sequencing was peripheral blood mononuclear cells (PBMCs), taken at new diagnosis, from a patient treated with antithyroid drugs. The sequence derives from a female donor with Graves disease. DNA of the CDR3: TGCGCCGGCAAATTCACAGGGTTGAACACTGAAGCTTTCTTT. Protein sequence: CAGKFTGLNTEAFF.